In its sample, the clone carrying this T cell receptor (beta chain) was seen a few times. The target antigen is unknown. The CDR3 sequence is 14 residues long. Germline V gene lookup returns CDR1 LGHNA and CDR2 YNFKEQ. V was trimmed by 0 bases and J by 1 base, leaving 6 bases between them. The sample comes from a study of CD8+CD57+ T cells in acquired aplastic anemia. Study results and limitations: Patients and controls were found to share twenty-nine CD8+ CDR3 sequences.

Previously, flow cytometry had revealed CD8+CD57+ cell expansion in the patients chosen for sequencing. Severe acquired aplastic anemia was the diagnosis recorded for all patients. The template for TCR beta VDJ and CDR3 sequence profiling was genomic DNA. TCRdb fed the reads into MiXCR, producing one record per CDR3 protein. The sample has hundreds of thousands of distinct CDR3 sequences, less than 35% seen once. V gene TRBV4-2 combines with J gene TRBJ1-1; no clear D gene. The sequence was obtained from a human donor with aplastic anemia. Material: sorted CD4+, CD8+, or CD8+CD57+ T cells (not recorded which) from PBMCs. For the CDR3, the DNA is TGTGCCAGCAGCCAAGATTTCGCGAACACTGAAGCTTTCTTT. Amino acid sequence: CASSQDFANTEAFF.